What follows are 17 T cell receptor beta chains derived from one specimen sequenced in a study of cytomegalovirus exposure and HLA in healthy donors. Primers included in the PCR were 60 Vbeta and 13 Jbeta primers. Here immunoSEQ multiplex PCR was the method, and the copy in TCRdb shows in-frame clones only, minus some. In the table there are some 170,000 clones, under 9.5% of which are singletons. The sequenced sample was PBMCs. These receptors were taken from a woman in her 30s in good health and CMV-seropositive.

This sequence joins TRBV4-1 and TRBJ2-1; 11 nucleotides align to TRBD2. The CDR3 has 18 amino acids. Germline loops: CDR1 MGHRA, CDR2 YSYEKL. With V trimmed by 4 bases and J by 5 bases, 13 bases remained unmatched. CDR3 sequence (DNA): TGCGCCAGCAGCCTTTACGCACGGACTAGCGGGCGCCACAATGAGCAGTTCTTC. Residues: CASSLYARTSGRHNEQFF.

This clone came up a few times. This chain links TRBV5-1 with TRBJ2-5; 12 bases are a match to TRBD2. The CDR3 contains 15 residues. V was pared by 4 bases and J by 5 bases, with 6 bases of the junction left unmatched. Germline CDR1 and CDR2: SGHRS and YFSETQ. The CDR3 sequence: CASSPTSGSGETQYF. Here the CDR3 DNA reads TGCGCCAGCAGCCCGACTAGCGGGAGTGGGGAGACCCAGTACTTC.

This clone turned up a few times. The CDR3 DNA reads as TGCGCCAGCAGCCAAGCTCCGGGACAGAGCACAGATACGCAGTATTTT. Amino acid sequence: CASSQAPGQSTDTQYF. The rearrangement links TRBV4-1 to TRBJ2-3; 7 nucleotides line up with TRBD1. V shed 1 base and J 0 bases; nucleotides not matched to a gene: 4. The CDR3 totals 16 residues. The V gene's germline CDR1 is MGHRA and CDR2 YSYEKL.

This clone was counted a few times. The chain joins TRBV7-3 to TRBJ1-4; the D gene is possibly TRBD1 (6 bases). Germline lookup yields CDR1 SGHTA and CDR2 FQGTGA. V was trimmed by 5 bases and J by 0 bases, leaving 13 bases between them. This CDR3 region has 16 residues. CDR3 protein: CASSPARTATNEKLFF. The CDR3 coding sequence is TGTGCCAGCAGCCCAGCTCGGACAGCAACTAATGAAAAACTGTTTTTT. The full variable domain, with the rest looked up from reference TRBV7-3 and TRBJ1-4, is GAGVSQTPSNKVTEKGKYVELRCDPISGHTALYWYRQSLGQGPEFLIYFQGTGAADDSGLPNDRFFAVRPEGSVSTLKIQRTERGDSAVYLCASSPARTATNEKLFFGSGTQLSVL.

This clone was detected a few times. This chain joins TRBV2 and TRBJ2-3, with D perhaps TRBD2 (5 bases). There are 14 residues in the CDR3. V was clipped by 5 bases and J by 5 bases, with 14 bases between them. Germline V gives CDR1 SNHLY, CDR2 FYNNEI. CDR3 amino acids: CASSSTPAGDTQYF. The CDR3 DNA sequence: TGTGCCAGCAGTTCCACCCCCGCGGGAGATACGCAGTATTTT. Full variable domain (missing parts from reference TRBV2 and TRBJ2-3): EPEVTQTPSHQVTQMGQEVILRCVPISNHLYFYWYRQILGQKVEFLVSFYNNEISEKSEIFDDQFSVERPDGSNFTLKIRSTKLEDSAMYFCASSSTPAGDTQYFGPGTRLTVL.

This clone was seen a few times. The chain carries TRBV6-5 and TRBJ2-7, with D perhaps TRBD1 (6 bases). The V and J ends lost 6 bases and 2 bases respectively, with 11 bases between them. Germline values: CDR1 MNHEY, CDR2 SVGAGI. CDR3 length: 13 amino acids. CDR3 bases: TGTGCCAGCAGCCTACAGGGAGCCTACGAGCAGTACTTC. Amino acid sequence: CASSLQGAYEQYF.

V and J are TRBV30 and TRBJ1-2; D call uncertain. The CDR3 is 15 residues long. Between the trimmed V and J ends, which lost 0 bases and 0 bases, there was a span of 11 bases. Germline CDR1 is GTSNPN and CDR2 is SVGIG (reference sequence). CDR3: CAWSVSLAANYGYTF. For the CDR3, the DNA is TGTGCCTGGAGTGTGTCCCTCGCAGCTAACTATGGCTACACCTTC.

The chain recombines TRBV19 with TRBJ1-1; D gene ambiguous. The CDR3 has 11 residues. The germline gives CDR1 LNHDA, CDR2 SQIVND (reference sequence). Deletions cut 8 bases from V and 10 bases from J, with 14 bases between. The CDR3 region has the DNA TGTGCCAGTCACTCCAGGTCTGTAGCTTTCTTT. It specifies CASHSRSVAFF.

The table lists this clone with a few counts. CDR3 nucleotides: TGTGCCAGCACCAACACAGATACGCAGTATTTT. This encodes CASTNTDTQYF. The chain links TRBV2 to TRBJ2-3, with D uncertain. The V gene's germline CDR1 is SNHLY and CDR2 FYNNEI. Trimming removed 7 bases at V and 2 bases at J, with 4 bases between. This CDR3 has 11 residues.

This clone was counted a few times. The chain joins TRBV7-6 to TRBJ1-1, with D maybe TRBD1 (5 bases). V was trimmed by 1 base and J by 1 base, leaving 7 bases between them. The germline V gene has CDR1 SGHVS and CDR2 FNYEAQ. This CDR3 comprises 14 residues. CDR3 in amino acids: CASSLVDRNTEAFF. Here the CDR3 DNA reads TGTGCCAGCAGCTTAGTCGACAGGAACACTGAAGCTTTCTTT.

The J gene is TRBJ2-1, the V gene TRBV29-1, with a tentative D call TRBD2 (6 bases). The ends were cut back, 3 bases at V and 8 bases at J, with 17 bases in the middle. The CDR3 has 14 amino acids. Germline CDR1 is SQVTM and CDR2 is ANQGSEA. Here the CDR3 reads CSVDFRESRDEQFF. In DNA form, the CDR3 reads TGCAGCGTTGATTTTCGGGAGTCACGGGATGAGCAGTTCTTC.

This clone has just a few counts. The CDR3 carries no conserved terminal phenylalanine or tryptophan, so it likely arises from a read error. The chain uses TRBV15 and TRBJ1-4; D ambiguous. This CDR3 has 10 amino acids. The ends were cut back, 0 bases at V and 10 bases at J, with 0 bases in the middle. Germline CDR1 reads LNHNV; CDR2 reads YYDKDF (reference sequence). This chain's CDR3 is CATSREKLFV. The DNA of the CDR3 is TGTGCCACCAGCAGAGAAAAACTGTTTGTG.

The CDR3 protein is CASSWKGGEKLFF. The DNA for the CDR3 is TGTGCCAGCAGCTGGAAGGGGGGGGAAAAACTGTTTTTT. The genes are TRBV7-9 and TRBJ1-4, with a tentative D call TRBD1 (6 bases). Germline assignment: CDR1 SEHNR and CDR2 FQNEAQ (reference sequence). CDR3 size: 13 residues. V lost 4 bases to trimming and J lost 8 bases, with 11 bases between them.

Comments on this clone: Other nucleotide sequences from this sample produce the same CDR3. The V and J genes are TRBV5-6 and TRBJ1-1; possible D gene TRBD1, 6 bases. Per germline, CDR1 SGHDT and CDR2 YYEEEE. The CDR3 sequence is 15 residues long. V was cut by 1 base and J by 11 bases, with 21 bases left in between. This CDR3 is CASSLLLGTPDEAFF. Written as DNA, the CDR3 is TGTGCCAGCAGCTTGCTCCTCGGGACACCGGATGAGGCTTTCTTT.

This clone has just a few counts. V gene TRBV4-1 combines with J gene TRBJ2-3, with TRBD2 matching 7 bases. The germline V gene encodes CDR1 MGHRA and CDR2 YSYEKL. The CDR3 runs 17 residues. Trimming cost V 4 bases and J 0 bases; bases outside gene matches: 10. The CDR3 loop is CASSPRVAGWSTDTQYF. As DNA, the CDR3 is TGCGCCAGCAGCCCGCGGGTAGCGGGTTGGAGCACAGATACGCAGTATTTT.

This clone was counted between two and nine times. CDR3 in amino acids: CATSRVGGRDEQYF. CDR3 coding DNA: TGTGCCACCAGCAGAGTCGGGGGGCGGGACGAGCAGTACTTC. The chain recombines TRBV15 with TRBJ2-7; possible D gene TRBD2, 7 bases. Germline V lookup: CDR1 LNHNV, CDR2 YYDKDF (reference sequence). V was cut by 1 base and J by 5 bases, with 12 bases left in between. This CDR3 region has 14 residues.

This clone occurred a few times. The chain employs TRBV25-1 and TRBJ1-1; 7 bases agree with TRBD1. This CDR3 region has 18 residues. The V segment lost 1 base and the J segment 0 bases; nucleotides outside the gene matches: 11. The V gene's germline CDR1 is MGHDK and CDR2 SYGVNS. CDR3 region: CASSEFEQGSYMNTEAFF. DNA for the CDR3: TGTGCCAGCAGTGAATTTGAACAGGGGTCCTACATGAACACTGAAGCTTTCTTT. Filled out from reference TRBV25-1 and TRBJ1-1, the complete variable domain reads EADIYQTPRYLVIGTGKKITLECSQTMGHDKMYWYQQDPGMELHLIHYSYGVNSTEKGDLSSESTVSRIRTEHFPLTLESARPSHTSQYLCASSEFEQGSYMNTEAFFGQGTRLTVV.